This TCR beta chain appears in the sequencing data of a study of cytomegalovirus exposure and HLA in healthy donors. Study-wide findings and caveats: Cytomegalovirus status was reportedly diagnosed by the classifier with high sensitivity and specificity. In all likelihood, a cluster of highly shared sequence variants was a sequencing artifact. When the data were analyzed later, several of the most significant clusters appeared to be linked to common viral pathogens.

PCR was performed using 60 Vbeta and 13 Jbeta primers. Sequenced by immunoSEQ multiplex PCR; TCRdb stores in-frame clones only, minus some. The top ten hold less than 2% of the sample, which has roughly 100,000 clones, around 82% seen once. This CDR3 is built from 17 residues. The germline gives CDR1 SGDLS, CDR2 YYNGEE. V gave up 3 bases and J gave up 0 bases; unmatched junction bases: 11. A note on this clone: The target antigen is unknown.

The receptor was isolated from a man aged 50 to 59 in good health and CMV-seronegative. Sample: PBMCs. The V call is TRBV9, the J call TRBJ1-2; TRBD1 aligns across 7 bases. The CDR3, as DNA: TGTGCCAGCAGCGGGGACAGTGTGAAGTTAGCTAACTATGGCTACACCTTC. Amino acid sequence: CASSGDSVKLANYGYTF.